This paragraph covers one TCR beta chain sequence. Its target is not known. As for time point: week 47, end of study. In every dose of vaccine, 300 ug of mutant IDH1 20-mer peptide was given alongside topical imiquimod. The donor cohort comprised cases of new WHO grade 3 or 4 IDH1-mutant, ATRX-lost astrocytoma. This sample is part of a study of a mutant IDH1 vaccine in newly diagnosed glioma. Germline-derived CDR1 and CDR2 are MNHEY and SVGAGI. The CDR3 is made up of 15 amino acids. Trimming left V 2 bases short and J 2 bases short, with 13 bases between. Sequencing used immunoSEQ multiplex PCR; TCRdb keeps in-frame clones, though not all of them. This table holds roughly 51,000 clones, around 84% found once.

The J gene is TRBJ2-7, the V gene TRBV6-5; D tentatively reads TRBD1 or TRBD2 (5 bases each). The receptor's source is a woman in her twenties or thirties with glioma. Some clones in this sample may be carry-over from other donors' samples. The sequenced sample was PBMCs, obtained from a glioma patient whose treatment included an IDH1 peptide vaccine. CDR3 nucleotides: TGTGCCAGCAGTTACGGGGGTCCCAGGCCCTACGAGCAGTACTTC. The encoded protein is CASSYGGPRPYEQYF.